One and the same sample provided the 14 T cell receptor beta chains below, sequenced in a study of human T cells and chemical hapten exposure (dated by TCRdb to the early 2020s). Library preparation used RACE. Instrument used: NextSeq 500. In TCRdb, the public reads were trimmed at Q25 with fastp and aligned with MiXCR, with productive beta chains retained. Each entry merges the rows of one CDR3 protein and shows their most common DNA and genes. The sample table holds around 57,000 distinct CDR3 sequences, of which around 10% were seen once. Approximately 1.8% of the sample goes to the ten largest clones. Read against the paper, the sample's time point label means: patch test 1, 2 weeks after DPC sensitization. Explained via the paper, the treatment or condition label denotes: therapeutic diphenylcyclopropenone sensitization with weekly scalp DPC. Unfractionated whole blood was collected in Tempus Blood RNA tubes, and total RNA was extracted from that blood.

This specimen was whole blood, taken in connection with sensitization to the hapten diphenylcyclopropenone (DPC). These receptors originate from a woman aged 40 to 49 with alopecia areata. Some clones in this sample may be carry-over from other donors' samples.

This clonotype was seen many times. The chain recombines TRBV27 with TRBJ2-2; possibly TRBD2 for D (6 bases). Germline loops: CDR1 MNHEY, CDR2 SMNVEV (reference sequence). This CDR3 comprises 14 residues. V lost 10 bases to trimming and J lost 7 bases, with 19 bases between them. The CDR3 nucleotides read TGTGCCACCGCCGGGACTCCTATCAGCGGGGAGCTGTTTTTT. Its protein is CATAGTPISGELFF.

Ten or more counts support this clonotype. The chain recombines TRBV6-5 with TRBJ1-1; D might be TRBD1 (6 bases). The germline gives CDR1 MNHEY, CDR2 SVGAGI. The V end was cut by 3 bases, the J end by 4 bases, with 15 bases between. The CDR3 loop spans 15 amino acids. This CDR3 reads CASSYDNRVGTEAFF. As DNA, the CDR3 is TGTGCCAGCAGTTATGATAACAGGGTCGGCACTGAAGCTTTCTTT.

This clonotype was seen at least ten times. The chain has TRBV12-3 or TRBV12-4 and TRBJ2-2; perhaps TRBD2 as D (6 bases). This CDR3 is 15 amino acids long. Trimming cost V 10 bases and J 4 bases, with 19 bases left between them. Written as DNA, the CDR3 is TGTGCCACCGGGACTGGGGGTTCGGTCACCGGGGAGCTGTTTTTT. This encodes CATGTGGSVTGELFF.

This clonotype has just a few counts. The V gene is TRBV12-3 or TRBV12-4, the J gene TRBJ2-6; D possibly corresponds to TRBD2 (5 bases). V was clipped by 5 bases and J by 2 bases, with 13 bases between them. The CDR3 spans 16 residues. CDR3 residues: CASSILTRAGANVLTF. CDR3 bases: TGTGCCAGCAGTATCCTAACTAGAGCTGGGGCCAACGTCCTGACTTTC.

This clonotype has at least ten counts. The genes are TRBV10-3 and TRBJ1-5, with D tentatively TRBD1 (5 bases). This CDR3 has 15 residues. Trimming pared 0 bases from V and 6 bases from J, leaving 12 bases between. Germline V lookup: CDR1 ENHRY, CDR2 SYGVKD. CDR3 amino acids: CAISESPGESQPQHF. The DNA for the CDR3 is TGTGCCATCAGTGAGTCCCCGGGGGAATCTCAGCCCCAGCATTTT.

This clonotype was detected many times. The chain couples TRBV6-2 or TRBV6-3 to TRBJ2-1; D unresolved. V lost 6 bases to trimming and J lost 5 bases, with 17 bases between them. Germline V gene data show CDR1 as MNHEY and CDR2 as SVGEGT. This CDR3 contains 15 residues. CDR3 protein: CASREPIRPHNEQFF. As DNA, the CDR3 is TGTGCCAGCAGGGAACCTATCAGACCACACAATGAGCAGTTCTTC.

This clonotype was seen a handful of times. The rearrangement uses TRBV19 and TRBJ2-5, with 8 positions matching TRBD1. V lost 4 bases and J lost 1; bases outside the gene matches: 5. The V gene's germline CDR1 is LNHDA and CDR2 SQIVND (reference sequence). This CDR3 spans 15 amino acids. CDR3 DNA: TGTGCCAGTAGTAGTGGACAGGGTCCCCAAGAGACCCAGTACTTC. Translated, it gives CASSSGQGPQETQYF.

This clonotype showed up just a few times. The chain recombines TRBV29-1 with TRBJ2-4, with 9 positions matching TRBD1. The CDR3 is made up of 12 amino acids. Trimming removed 6 bases from V and 6 bases from J; junction bases left unmatched: 3. Germline lookup yields CDR1 SQVTM and CDR2 ANQGSEA. The CDR3 spells CSVTGGGNIQYF. In DNA form, the CDR3 reads TGCAGCGTAACAGGGGGCGGAAACATTCAGTACTTC.

The sample holds a few counts of this clonotype. The gene calls are TRBV7-3 and TRBJ2-2; D may be TRBD1 or TRBD2 (5 bases each). Germline CDR1 is SGHTA and CDR2 is FQGTGA. The V end was cut by 2 bases, the J end by 0 bases, with 10 bases between. This CDR3 has 16 amino acids. The CDR3 DNA reads as TGTGCCAGCAGCTTATTCGGGGCGACGAACACCGGGGAGCTGTTTTTT. Translating it yields CASSLFGATNTGELFF.

This clonotype was seen a handful of times. This chain connects TRBV3-1 to TRBJ1-1; 7 nucleotides line up with TRBD1. This CDR3 contains 14 residues. CDR1 and CDR2 from the germline V gene are LGHDT and YNNKEL (reference sequence). After removal of 4 bases from V and 10 bases from J, the junction contained 12 bases not matched to a gene. CDR3 amino acids: CASSPTRDSLSAFF. The CDR3 bases are TGTGCCAGCAGCCCAACCCGGGACAGCTTGTCAGCTTTCTTT.

Only a few counts were recorded for this clonotype. This chain uses TRBV11-2 with TRBJ2-1; 11 bases map to TRBD2. CDR1 and CDR2 from the germline V gene are SGHAT and FQNNGV. This CDR3 has 15 residues. With 1 base clipped from V and 7 bases from J, the junction kept 3 bases outside the gene matches. This chain's CDR3 is CASSLGSGRVNEQFF. The CDR3 bases are TGTGCCAGCAGCTTAGGTAGCGGGAGGGTTAATGAGCAGTTCTTC.

This clonotype was detected only a few times. V usage is TRBV4-1 and J usage is TRBJ2-5; weak D call: TRBD2 (5 bases). This CDR3 region has 16 residues. Germline CDR1 and CDR2: MGHRA and YSYEKL. The V end lost 1 base, the J end lost 1 base, and 13 bases lay between the germline ends. CDR3 in DNA: TGCGCCAGCAGCCAAGTTAGCGCCTGGGTCCAAGAGACCCAGTACTTC. Translating it yields CASSQVSAWVQETQYF.

This clonotype has only a few counts. The V and J genes are TRBV28 and TRBJ2-7; no clear D gene. The germline V gene has CDR1 MDHEN and CDR2 SYDVKM. The V end was cut by 1 base, the J end by 0 bases, with 7 bases between. The CDR3 extends over 14 amino acids. In nucleotides, the CDR3 is TGTGCCAGCAGTTTATATCAGGCCTCCTACGAGCAGTACTTC. Its protein product is CASSLYQASYEQYF.

The chain joins TRBV4-3 to TRBJ2-2; a possible D gene is TRBD2 (5 bases). Trimming shortened V by 0 bases and J by 3 bases, and 14 bases separated the two germline ends. The CDR3 sequence is 17 residues long. CDR1 and CDR2 from the germline V gene are LGHNA and YSLEER. The DNA for the CDR3 is TGCGCCAGCAGCCAAGATCTTCCGGGAACATACACCGGGGAGCTGTTTTTT. Residues: CASSQDLPGTYTGELFF.